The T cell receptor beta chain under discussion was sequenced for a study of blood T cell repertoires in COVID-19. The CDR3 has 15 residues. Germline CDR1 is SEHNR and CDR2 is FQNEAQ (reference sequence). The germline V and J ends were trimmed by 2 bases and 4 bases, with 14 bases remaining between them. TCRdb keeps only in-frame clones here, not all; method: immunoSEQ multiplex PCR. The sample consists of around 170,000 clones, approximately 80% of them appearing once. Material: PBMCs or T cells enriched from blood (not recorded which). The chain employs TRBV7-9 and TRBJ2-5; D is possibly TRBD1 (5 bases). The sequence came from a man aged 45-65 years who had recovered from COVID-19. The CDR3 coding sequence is TGTGCCAGCAGCTTACCCCGGACATTACTAGAGACCCAGTACTTC. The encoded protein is CASSLPRTLLETQYF.